The TCR beta chain described here comes from a study of control samples from healthy donors and cancer patients. Sequenced by immunoSEQ multiplex PCR; TCRdb stores in-frame clones only, minus some. The sample lists 100,000 to 150,000 clones, more than 75% occurring once. This clone has just one count. The CDR3 is made up of 23 amino acids. Trimming at V came to 0 bases and at J to 4 bases, leaving 24 bases not matched to a gene. The germline V gene encodes CDR1 LNHNV and CDR2 YYDKDF (reference sequence). The sample was blood. The sequence derives from a man between 18 and 35 years old in good health. This rearrangement joins TRBV15 to TRBJ2-5, with TRBD2 matching 12 bases. The CDR3 reads CATSRDYPTSGRVRGNVGETQYF. The CDR3 DNA is TGTGCCACCAGCAGAGATTATCCGACTAGCGGGAGAGTTCGAGGAAATGTAGGAGAGACCCAGTACTTC.